What follows are 9 T cell receptor beta chains derived from one specimen sequenced in a study of cytomegalovirus exposure and HLA in healthy donors. Primers for the PCR totalled 60 Vbeta and 13 Jbeta. Here immunoSEQ multiplex PCR was the method, and the copy in TCRdb shows in-frame clones only, minus some. The sample includes roughly 150,000 clones, almost 80% of them seen just once. The sequenced material came from PBMCs. These receptors were taken from a male donor in good health and CMV-seronegative.

The CDR3 bases are TGTGCCAGCACAGAACGGACAGGGCAAGAGACCCAGTACTTC. Protein: CASTERTGQETQYF. The chain employs TRBV18 and TRBJ2-5; 8 positions match TRBD1. Germline lookup yields CDR1 KGHSH and CDR2 LQKENI. The CDR3 is 14 residues long. The junction had 7 bases not matched to a gene; V was cut back by 8 bases and J by 2 bases. Variable domain in full (rest from reference TRBV18 and TRBJ2-5): NAGVMQNPRHLVRRRGQEARLRCSPMKGHSHVYWYRQLPEEGLKFMVYLQKENIIDESGMPKERFSAEFPKEGPSILRIQQVVRGDSAAYFCASTERTGQETQYFGPGTRLLVL.

This chain links TRBV6-1 with TRBJ1-1, with D hard to call. Germline-derived CDR1 and CDR2 are MNHNS and SASEGT. The V end lost 3 bases, the J end lost 6 bases, and 11 bases lay between the germline ends. The length of the CDR3 is 13 residues. The CDR3 region is CASSEGSLSEAFF. The CDR3 nucleotides are TGTGCCAGCAGTGAGGGCAGTCTCTCTGAAGCTTTCTTT.

Comment on this clone: Additional DNA sequences in this sample encode the identical CDR3. The V call is TRBV4-3, the J call TRBJ1-5; no definite D call. Germline values: CDR1 LGHNA, CDR2 YSLEER. The V and J ends lost 0 bases and 7 bases respectively, with 10 bases between them. The CDR3 has 14 residues. The CDR3 protein is CASSQEEGRQPQHF. In DNA, the CDR3 is TGCGCCAGCAGCCAAGAGGAGGGTAGGCAGCCCCAGCATTTT.

A single count supports this clone. The rearrangement joins TRBV19 to TRBJ1-3; D might be TRBD1 (5 bases). Trimming took off 7 bases at V and 1 base at J, with 11 bases between the two ends. The CDR3 length is 14 residues. Germline-derived CDR1 and CDR2 are LNHDA and SQIVND (reference sequence). The CDR3 here is CASKADISGNTIYF. CDR3 nucleotide sequence: TGTGCCAGTAAGGCGGACATTTCTGGAAACACCATATATTTT.

The chain has TRBV19 and TRBJ2-1; 13 bases fit TRBD2. Looked up from germline, CDR1 is LNHDA and CDR2 is SQIVND (reference sequence). The CDR3 runs 17 residues. V shed 4 bases and J 0 bases; nucleotides not matched to a gene: 3. Written as DNA, the CDR3 is TGTGCCAGTAGTACCCGGACTAGCGGGAGCTCCTACAATGAGCAGTTCTTC. Amino acids: CASSTRTSGSSYNEQFF.

V and J are TRBV7-2 and TRBJ2-1; TRBD2 agrees at 10 bases. Per germline, CDR1 SGHTA and CDR2 FQGNSA. The CDR3 extends over 16 amino acids. J lost 2 bases, V lost 0 bases, and 1 base had no gene match. CDR3 region: CASSLALAGAYNEQFF. In DNA, the CDR3 is TGTGCCAGCAGCTTAGCGCTAGCGGGGGCCTACAATGAGCAGTTCTTC.

In its sample, this clone was seen once. The gene calls are TRBV28 and TRBJ2-7, with a weak D call TRBD2 (6 bases). V gave up 2 bases and J gave up 3 bases, with 11 bases separating them. The V gene's germline CDR1 is MDHEN and CDR2 SYDVKM. The CDR3 is 14 amino acids. CDR3 region: CASSLISGSYEQYF. The CDR3 region has the DNA TGTGCCAGCAGTTTAATATCCGGGAGCTACGAGCAGTACTTC.

The chain combines TRBV11-1 with TRBJ2-7; a possible D gene is TRBD1 (5 bases). V dropped 5 bases and J dropped 3 bases, with 11 bases sitting between them. The CDR3 length is 13 residues. CDR1 SGHAT and CDR2 FQDESV come from the germline V gene (reference sequence). This CDR3 reads CASSQQAGYEQYF. DNA of the CDR3: TGTGCCAGCAGCCAACAGGCAGGCTACGAGCAGTACTTC.

This chain joins TRBV11-1 and TRBJ2-7, with 10 bases identical to TRBD2. Germline CDR1 SGHAT, CDR2 FQDESV (reference sequence). The V segment lost 5 bases and the J segment 0 bases; nucleotides outside the gene matches: 4. The CDR3 has 15 amino acids. The CDR3 bases are TGTGCCAGCAGCCCCGGACTAGCGGCCTCCTACGAGCAGTACTTC. Its protein is CASSPGLAASYEQYF.